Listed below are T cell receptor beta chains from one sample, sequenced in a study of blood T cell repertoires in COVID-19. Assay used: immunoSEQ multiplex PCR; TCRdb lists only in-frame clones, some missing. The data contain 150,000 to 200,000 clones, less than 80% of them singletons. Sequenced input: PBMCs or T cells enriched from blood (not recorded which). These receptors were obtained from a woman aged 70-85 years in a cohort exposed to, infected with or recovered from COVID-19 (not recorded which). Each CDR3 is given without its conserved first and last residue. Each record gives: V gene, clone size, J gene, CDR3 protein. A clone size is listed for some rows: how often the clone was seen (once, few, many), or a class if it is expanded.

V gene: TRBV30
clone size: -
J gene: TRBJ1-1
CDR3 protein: ASKQGPEAF

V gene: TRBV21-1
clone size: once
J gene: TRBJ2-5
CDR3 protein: ASPDRWSPGGSQY

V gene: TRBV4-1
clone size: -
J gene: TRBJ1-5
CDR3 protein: ASSQGLSSNQPQH

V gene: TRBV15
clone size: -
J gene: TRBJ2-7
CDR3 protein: ATSKRTSGEQY

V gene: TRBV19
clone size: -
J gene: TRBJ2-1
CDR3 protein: ASSIRQPGSYNEQF

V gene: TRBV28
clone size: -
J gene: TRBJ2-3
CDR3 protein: ASDSGGAPRGTQY

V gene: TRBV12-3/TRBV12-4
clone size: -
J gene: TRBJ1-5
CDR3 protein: ASSTGEGQPQH

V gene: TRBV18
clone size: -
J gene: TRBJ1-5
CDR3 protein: ASSPQDRDQPQH

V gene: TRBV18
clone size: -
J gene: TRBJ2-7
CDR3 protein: ASSPPSSYEQY

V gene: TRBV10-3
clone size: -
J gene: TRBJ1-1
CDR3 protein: AISESYSDRGNTEAF

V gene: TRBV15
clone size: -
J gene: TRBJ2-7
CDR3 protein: ATSRDLGLSSYEQY

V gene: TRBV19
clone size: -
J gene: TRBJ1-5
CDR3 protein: ASSRTGPGNQPQH

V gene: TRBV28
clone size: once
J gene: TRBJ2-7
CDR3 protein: ASSRRGGVYEQY

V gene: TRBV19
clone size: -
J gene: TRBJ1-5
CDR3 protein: ASSHSREGNQPQH

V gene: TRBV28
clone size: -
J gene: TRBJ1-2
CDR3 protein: ASSPTGTYGYT

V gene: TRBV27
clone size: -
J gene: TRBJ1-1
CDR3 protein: ASSFQNRVNTEAF

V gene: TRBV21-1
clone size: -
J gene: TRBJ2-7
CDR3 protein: ASSHGTGTPSYEQY

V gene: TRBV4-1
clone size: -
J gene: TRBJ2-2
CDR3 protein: ASSKAQAGELF

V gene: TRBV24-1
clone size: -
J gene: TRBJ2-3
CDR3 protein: ATTTSGSTDTQY

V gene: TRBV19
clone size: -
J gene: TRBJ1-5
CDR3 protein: ASSTHVGVTNQPQH

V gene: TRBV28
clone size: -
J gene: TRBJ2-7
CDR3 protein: ASNPNGQALSYEQY

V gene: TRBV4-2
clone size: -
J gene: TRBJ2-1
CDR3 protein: ASSPGLAGGPVPYNEQF

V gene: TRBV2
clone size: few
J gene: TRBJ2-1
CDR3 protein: ASRTRTSGGGGEQF

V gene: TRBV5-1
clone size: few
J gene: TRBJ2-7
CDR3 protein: ASSLQGTVIREQY

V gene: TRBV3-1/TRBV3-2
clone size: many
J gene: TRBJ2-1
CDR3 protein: ASSQDLSLNEQF

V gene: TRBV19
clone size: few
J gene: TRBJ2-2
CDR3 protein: ATRREAVFSRTGELF

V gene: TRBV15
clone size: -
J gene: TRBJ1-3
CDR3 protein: ATSRGEGAGNTIY

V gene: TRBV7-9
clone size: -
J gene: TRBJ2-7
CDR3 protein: ASSWSGRVDEQY

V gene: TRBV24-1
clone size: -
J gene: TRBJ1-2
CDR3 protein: ATSDLWSDGYT

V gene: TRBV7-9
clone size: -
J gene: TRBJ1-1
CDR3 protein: ASSQQVQPEAF

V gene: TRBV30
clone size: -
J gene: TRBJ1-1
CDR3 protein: AWSGQLQAF

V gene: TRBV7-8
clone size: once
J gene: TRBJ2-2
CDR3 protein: ASSLVWLGLADANTGELF

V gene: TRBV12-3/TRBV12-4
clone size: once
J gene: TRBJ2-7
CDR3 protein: ASSKDRAYEQY

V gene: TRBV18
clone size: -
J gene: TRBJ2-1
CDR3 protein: ASSPPSYNEQF

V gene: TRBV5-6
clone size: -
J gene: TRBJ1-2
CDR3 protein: ASSFNIYLDSGGYT

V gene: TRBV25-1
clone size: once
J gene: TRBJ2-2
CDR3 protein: ASSETGGQGGELF

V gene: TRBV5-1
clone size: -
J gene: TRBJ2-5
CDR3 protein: ASSSQGFKETQY

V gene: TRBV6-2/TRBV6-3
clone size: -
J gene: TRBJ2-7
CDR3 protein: ASSIPWTGTYEQY

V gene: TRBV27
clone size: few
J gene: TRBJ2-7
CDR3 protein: ASSPSGVLSYEQY

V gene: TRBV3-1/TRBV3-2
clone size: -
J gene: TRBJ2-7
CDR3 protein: ASSQWPSYEQY

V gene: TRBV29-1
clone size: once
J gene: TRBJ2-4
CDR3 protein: SVEVLARGLNIQY

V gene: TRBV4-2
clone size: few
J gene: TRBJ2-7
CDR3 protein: ASSQGTGGSYEQY

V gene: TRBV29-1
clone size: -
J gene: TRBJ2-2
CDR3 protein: SVSWGSNTGELF

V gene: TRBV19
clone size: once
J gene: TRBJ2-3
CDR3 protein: ASSKAGFLGTDTQY

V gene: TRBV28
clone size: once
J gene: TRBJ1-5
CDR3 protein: ASSSWGQGNQPQH

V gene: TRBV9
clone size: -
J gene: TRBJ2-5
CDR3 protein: ASSVQVSGGQETQY

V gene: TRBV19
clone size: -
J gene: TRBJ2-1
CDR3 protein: ASSIGGLAGVRYNEQF

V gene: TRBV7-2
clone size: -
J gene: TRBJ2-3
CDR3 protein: ASSLRLAGVVDTQY

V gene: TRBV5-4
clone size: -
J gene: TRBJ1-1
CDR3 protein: ASSPGQTYTEAF

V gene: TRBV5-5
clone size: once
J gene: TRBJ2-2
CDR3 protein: ASSLVGGPTGELF

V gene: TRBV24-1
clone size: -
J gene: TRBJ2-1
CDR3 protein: ATSVTSGSGEQF

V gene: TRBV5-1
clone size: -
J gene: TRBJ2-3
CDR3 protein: ASSRTQNRADTQY

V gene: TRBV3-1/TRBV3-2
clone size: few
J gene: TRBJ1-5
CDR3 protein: ASSDTTDQPQH

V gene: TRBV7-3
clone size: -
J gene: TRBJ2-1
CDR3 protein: ASSFLAGYNEQF

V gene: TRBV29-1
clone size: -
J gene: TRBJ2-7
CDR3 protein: SARDSSYEQY

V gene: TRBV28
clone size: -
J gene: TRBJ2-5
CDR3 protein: ASDRGGETQY

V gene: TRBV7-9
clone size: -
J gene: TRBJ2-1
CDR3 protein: ASAPREWLYNEQF

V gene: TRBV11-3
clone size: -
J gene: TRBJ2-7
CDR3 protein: ASSLVWSGNYEQY

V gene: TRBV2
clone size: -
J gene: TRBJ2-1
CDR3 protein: ASSGQGPDEQF

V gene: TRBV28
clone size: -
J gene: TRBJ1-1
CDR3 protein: ASSLPRGGITEAF